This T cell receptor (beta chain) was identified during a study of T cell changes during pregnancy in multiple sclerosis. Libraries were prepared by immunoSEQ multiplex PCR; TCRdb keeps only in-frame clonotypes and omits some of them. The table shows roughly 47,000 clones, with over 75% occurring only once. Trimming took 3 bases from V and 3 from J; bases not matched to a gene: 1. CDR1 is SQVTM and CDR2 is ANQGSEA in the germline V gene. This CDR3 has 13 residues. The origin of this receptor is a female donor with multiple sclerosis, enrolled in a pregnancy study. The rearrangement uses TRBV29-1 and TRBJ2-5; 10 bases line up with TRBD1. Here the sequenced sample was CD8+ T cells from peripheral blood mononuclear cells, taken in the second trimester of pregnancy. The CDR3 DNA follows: TGCAGCGTTGAGGACAGGGGGGAAGAGACCCAGTACTTC. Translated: CSVEDRGEETQYF.